This T cell receptor beta chain was identified during a study of blood T cell repertoires in COVID-19. The wider study: The United States, Italy and Spain supplied acute and convalescent COVID-19 samples.

In the original workflow: Amplification from reference gene primers served as the basis for estimated nucleated cell counts. Some clones are missing from TCRdb's copy, which holds only in-frame ones; the method was immunoSEQ multiplex PCR. V, J and clone size were drawn from that table, and D and trimming were deduced from the DNA. The sample holds about 130,000 clones, 84% seen once. CDR1 and CDR2 from the germline V gene are SQVTM and ANQGSEA. This CDR3 contains 10 residues. Trimming stripped 4 bases from V and 4 bases from J, with 4 bases between. This receptor was identified in a woman aged 55-69 years with acute or convalescent COVID-19. The material sequenced was peripheral blood. This rearrangement joins TRBV29-1 to TRBJ1-1; D is unresolved. The CDR3 protein is CSVVSTEAFF. The CDR3 DNA is TGCAGCGTTGTTAGCACTGAAGCTTTCTTT.